This T cell receptor (beta chain) appears in the sequencing data of a study of blood T cells in healthy people across ages. Donation came from healthy Caucasian individuals in Russia who were aged roughly 6 to 95. Germline assignment: CDR1 SNHLY and CDR2 FYNNEI. V lost 0 bases and J lost 7, with 10 bases in between. This CDR3 comprises 14 residues. A second PCR, run for roughly 7 to 12 cycles, used a sample-barcoded 5' primer plus a J-beta primer mix. TCRdb reprocessed the 5' RACE reads via MiXCR and lists one record per CDR3 protein. The sample has about 1.1 million distinct CDR3 sequences; 35% to 45% are singletons. In this sample, this clonotype turned up once.

This receptor was identified in a man aged 18 to 29 in good health. The V call is TRBV2, the J call TRBJ1-5; perhaps TRBD1 as D (5 bases). Sequenced: blood. Here the CDR3 reads CASSEAWGGQPQHF. Here the CDR3 DNA reads TGTGCCAGCAGTGAAGCGTGGGGGGGACAGCCCCAGCATTTT.